The 14 T cell receptor beta chains below were found in one sample sequenced in a study of beta chain features in type 1 diabetes. What was sequenced were expressed TCRB transcripts, since all of the isolated RNA had been reverse transcribed. The repertoire was sequenced with immunoSEQ multiplex PCR; TCRdb's copy has only in-frame clones and lacks some. The data show around 70,000 clones, almost 50% seen once. The antigens for these receptors are not known. Overall study results and limits: Shortening of TCRB CDR3s, moderate but significant, appeared in all four CD4+ subsets of Type 1 diabetes patients.

The sequenced sample consisted of central memory CD4+ T cells from blood. All receptors derive from a man aged 25 to 40 with type 1 diabetes.

The V and J genes are TRBV18 and TRBJ2-5; TRBD2 is a possible D gene (6 bases). V lost 2 bases and J lost 4, with 8 bases in between. CDR1 and CDR2 (germline): KGHSH, LQKENI. CDR3 size: 13 residues. CDR3 sequence (DNA): TGTGCCAGCTCACCAAAGGAGGGAGAGACCCAGTACTTC. Protein: CASSPKEGETQYF. The full variable domain, completed using reference TRBV18 and TRBJ2-5, is NAGVMQNPRHLVRRRGQEARLRCSPMKGHSHVYWYRQLPEEGLKFMVYLQKENIIDESGMPKERFSAEFPKEGPSILRIQQVVRGDSAAYFCASSPKEGETQYFGPGTRLLVL.

The V and J genes are TRBV5-1 and TRBJ2-7; D gene ambiguous. Trimming took 0 bases from V and 2 from J, leaving 12 bases between them. Germline CDR1 is SGHRS and CDR2 is YFSETQ. The CDR3 extends over 15 amino acids. This chain's CDR3 is CASSLAGELAYEQYF. DNA for the CDR3: TGCGCCAGCAGCTTGGCAGGTGAGCTCGCCTACGAGCAGTACTTC.

As for this clone: This sample includes further DNA sequences coding for the same CDR3. The chain couples TRBV5-1 to TRBJ2-3; 12 bases agree with TRBD1. V was pared by 0 bases and J by 4 bases, with 3 bases of the junction left unmatched. Germline CDR1 is SGHRS and CDR2 is YFSETQ. The CDR3 contains 16 residues. The CDR3 protein is CASSLEGTGGADTQYF. For the CDR3, the DNA is TGCGCCAGCAGCTTGGAAGGGACAGGGGGCGCAGATACGCAGTATTTT.

This clone was seen a few times. The V and J genes are TRBV7-2 and TRBJ1-4; the D is unclear. Looked up from germline, CDR1 is SGHTA and CDR2 is FQGNSA. The CDR3 spans 13 residues. V was clipped by 1 base and J by 13 bases, with 13 bases between them. CDR3 bases: TGTGCCAGCAGCTTAGACGAAGGGAGGACACTGTTTTTT. Its translation is CASSLDEGRTLFF. The variable domain in full, completed from reference TRBV7-2 and TRBJ1-4, reads GAGVSQSPSNKVTEKGKDVELRCDPISGHTALYWYRQSLGQGLEFLIYFQGNSAPDKSGLPSDRFSAERTGGSVSTLTIQRTQQEDSAVYLCASSLDEGRTLFFGSGTQLSVL.

This clone has only a few counts. The chain combines TRBV7-9 with TRBJ2-5, with 14 bases identical to TRBD2. This CDR3 spans 16 amino acids. The junction had 3 bases not matched to a gene; V was cut back by 5 bases and J by 1 base. Germline lookup yields CDR1 SEHNR and CDR2 FQNEAQ (reference sequence). The CDR3 is CASSPGLAGGQETQYF. CDR3 DNA: TGTGCCAGCAGCCCAGGACTAGCGGGGGGCCAAGAGACCCAGTACTTC.

The chain recombines TRBV7-9 with TRBJ2-7; 7 bases agree with TRBD1. J was trimmed by 8 bases and V by 1 base; bases with no gene match: 11. Looked up from germline, CDR1 is SEHNR and CDR2 is FQNEAQ (reference sequence). The CDR3 is made up of 15 amino acids. CDR3 region: CASSLGGTESGQQYF. Written as DNA, the CDR3 is TGTGCCAGCAGCTTAGGGGGGACAGAGTCGGGTCAGCAGTACTTC. Variable domain in full (rest from reference TRBV7-9 and TRBJ2-7): DTGVSQNPRHKITKRGQNVTFRCDPISEHNRLYWYRQTLGQGPEFLTYFQNEAQLEKSRLLSDRFSAERPKGSFSTLEIQRTEQGDSAMYLCASSLGGTESGQQYFGPGTRLTVT.

This clone has more than one count but fewer than ten. The V call is TRBV15, the J call TRBJ1-1, with a weak D call TRBD1 (5 bases). V was pared by 3 bases and J by 11 bases, with 13 bases between. Germline V gives CDR1 LNHNV, CDR2 YYDKDF (reference sequence). This CDR3 has 12 amino acids. The CDR3 spells CATSRDNRFAFF. In nucleotides, the CDR3 is TGTGCCACCAGCAGGGACAACAGGTTTGCTTTCTTT.

The sample holds a few counts of this clone. The gene calls are TRBV7-2 and TRBJ1-1, with a possible D match to TRBD1 (6 bases). The CDR3 has 14 residues. V was pared by 1 base and J by 8 bases, with 14 bases between. Germline CDR1 SGHTA, CDR2 FQGNSA. The CDR3 DNA reads TGTGCCAGCAGCTTAGGGGGGCCGCAGGTGGAAGCTTTCTTT. As protein: CASSLGGPQVEAFF.

V is TRBV7-2 and J is TRBJ1-2; 7 bases fit TRBD1. The CDR3 runs to 13 residues. The germline V gene encodes CDR1 SGHTA and CDR2 FQGNSA. After removal of 7 bases from V and 5 bases from J, the junction contained 7 bases not matched to a gene. Here the CDR3 DNA reads TGTGCCAGCATTAGGGACAGTGTTTATGGCTACACCTTC. This encodes CASIRDSVYGYTF.

A remark on this clone: The identical CDR3 is also encoded by other nucleotide sequences in the sample. The chain combines TRBV7-8 with TRBJ2-2, with 7 bases aligning to TRBD1. The CDR3 sequence is 15 residues long. V lost 0 bases, J lost 5 bases, and 3 bases stayed unmatched. Germline V CDR1 and CDR2: SGHVS, FQNEAQ. The CDR3 here is CASSLATGATGELFF. The CDR3 coding sequence is TGTGCCAGCAGCTTAGCAACAGGGGCTACCGGGGAGCTGTTTTTT. Filled out from reference TRBV7-8 and TRBJ2-2, the complete variable domain reads GAGVSQSPRYKVAKRGQDVALRCDPISGHVSLFWYQQALGQGPEFLTYFQNEAQLDKSGLPSDRFFAERPEGSVSTLKIQRTQQEDSAVYLCASSLATGATGELFFGEGSRLTVL.

This clone was seen only once. This chain uses TRBV11-2 with TRBJ2-2; D not resolved. The germline V and J ends were trimmed by 5 bases and 9 bases, with 4 bases remaining between them. The CDR3 has 10 amino acids. Germline V CDR1 and CDR2: SGHAT, FQNNGV. CDR3 loop: CASSNRELFF. CDR3 nucleotide sequence: TGTGCCAGCAGCAATAGGGAGCTGTTTTTT.

In this sample, this clone turned up once. This rearrangement joins TRBV28 to TRBJ1-2; 7 bases agree with TRBD1. The V and J ends lost 5 bases and 7 bases, in that order; junction bases with no gene match: 4. The CDR3 runs 12 residues. Looked up from germline, CDR1 is MDHEN and CDR2 is SYDVKM. CDR3 residues: CASSVRGIGYTF. The CDR3 DNA reads as TGTGCCAGCAGTGTCAGGGGGATTGGCTACACCTTC.

This clone occurred a few times. The chain links TRBV9 to TRBJ2-1; 9 bases fit TRBD1. Germline V lookup: CDR1 SGDLS, CDR2 YYNGEE. The CDR3 is made up of 19 amino acids. Losses at the gene ends were 3 bases for V and 6 bases for J; bases not matched to a gene: 19. The CDR3 here is CASSAHTFGGQGRGNEQFF. The CDR3 region has the DNA TGTGCCAGCAGCGCCCACACCTTTGGGGGACAGGGAAGGGGCAATGAGCAGTTCTTC.

This clone has more than one count but fewer than ten. This chain links TRBV9 with TRBJ2-1, with D unclear. From germline, CDR1 is SGDLS and CDR2 YYNGEE. The V end lost 1 base, the J end lost 12 bases, and 14 bases lay between the germline ends. The CDR3 is 13 amino acids. CDR3 in DNA: TGTGCCAGCAGCGTATCTGCTGGAGTAGGGCAGTTCTTC. Amino acids: CASSVSAGVGQFF.